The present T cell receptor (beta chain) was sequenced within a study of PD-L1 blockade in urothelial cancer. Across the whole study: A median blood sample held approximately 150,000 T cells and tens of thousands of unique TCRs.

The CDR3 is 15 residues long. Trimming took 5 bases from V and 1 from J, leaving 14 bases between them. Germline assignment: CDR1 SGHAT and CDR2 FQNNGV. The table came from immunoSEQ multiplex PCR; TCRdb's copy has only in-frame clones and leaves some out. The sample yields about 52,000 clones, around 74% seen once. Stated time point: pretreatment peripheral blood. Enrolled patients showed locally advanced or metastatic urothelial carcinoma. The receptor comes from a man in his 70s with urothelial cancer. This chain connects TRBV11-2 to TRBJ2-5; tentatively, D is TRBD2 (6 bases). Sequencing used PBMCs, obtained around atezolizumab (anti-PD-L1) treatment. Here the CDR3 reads CASSEGWRGQETQYF. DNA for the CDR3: TGTGCCAGCAGCGAGGGTTGGAGGGGCCAAGAGACCCAGTACTTC.